This TCR beta chain is drawn from a study of CD4 T cell repertoires in COVID-19. Study-wide results and limits: Suggested intraclonal diversification: top SARS-CoV-2-reactive clonotypes appeared in two or three memory subsets. In SARS-CoV and/or HKU1 spike cultures, between roughly 6 and 26% of SARS-CoV-2 clonotypes reappeared.

These memory T cells were uncultured and sequenced directly after ex vivo isolation. Of note for this clone: Its antigen is not identified.

The CDR3 consists of 13 residues. The germline gives CDR1 LNHDA, CDR2 SQIVND (reference sequence). V lost 1 base to trimming and J lost 4 bases, with 7 bases between them. Profiled with immunoSEQ multiplex PCR; TCRdb holds only in-frame clones, not every one. This sample yields fewer than 25,000 clones, of which around 86% are seen a single time; 0.58% belongs to the top ten. Here the sequenced sample was central memory CD4+ T cells from blood, taken before the COVID-19 pandemic. The sequence was collected from a human donor who had COVID-19. The rearrangement links TRBV19 to TRBJ1-2; a possible D gene is TRBD1 (6 bases). CDR3 DNA: TGTGCCAGTAGTATAGCAGGGGTCTATGGCTACACCTTC. Encoded protein: CASSIAGVYGYTF.